This T cell receptor (beta chain) was identified in a study of cytomegalovirus exposure and HLA in healthy donors. Looking at the study overall: From about 180 million T cells, an earlier analysis saw approximately 110 million unique TCR beta sequences.

General study results and limits: Later analysis identified a missense DCLRE1C variant that was linked to TCR beta V- and J-gene trimming.

The CDR3 contains 14 residues. The V gene lost 3 bases and the J gene lost 7 bases, with 14 bases spanning the gap. CDR1 and CDR2 from the germline V gene are SGHTA and FQGNSA. PCR used 60 Vbeta primers and 13 Jbeta primers. Per the original data handling: In a later analysis, around 11 million of 75 million to 85 million unique beta chains occurred in at least two donors. Clones were sequenced by immunoSEQ multiplex PCR, and TCRdb holds only the in-frame ones, with some missing. D and trimming were read from the DNA, whereas the V and J calls and clone size are those reported in that table. The sample comprises around 220,000 clones, about 75% of which are singletons, and under 2% rests with the top ten. About this clone: No antigen is known for it.

The TCR was taken from a man aged 18-30 years in good health and CMV-seronegative. Sample: PBMCs. The chain is built from TRBV7-2 and TRBJ2-3, with a tentative D call TRBD1 (6 bases). The CDR3 DNA reads TGTGCCAGCAGCTTTGGCAGGGGTGTTAATACGCAGTATTTT. This translates into CASSFGRGVNTQYF.